This is a list of T cell receptor beta chains from one sample in a study of T cell repertoires in cytomegalovirus infection. TCRdb re-analysed the reads in MiXCR, keeping a single row per CDR3 protein. The sample shows 150,000 to 200,000 distinct CDR3 sequences, under 30% of them seen only once. The sample comprised PBMCs. Every receptor here comes from a human donor in good health (CMV status not recorded). Some clones in this sample may be carry-over from other donors' samples. The CDR3 runs from the conserved cysteine through the conserved F or W. A D gene is named only where the DNA matches it firmly. Clone size is stated in some rows and not others, as once, few, many or a class when expanded.

V	J	D	size	DNA	CDR3
TRBV7-3	TRBJ1-1	TRBD1	-	TGTGCCAGCAGCTTATCGGGACAGATCACTGAAGCTTTCTTT	CASSLSGQITEAFF
TRBV7-8	TRBJ2-2	-	-	TGTGCCAGCATCCCCGGGACTCACACCGGGGAGCTGTTTTTT	CASIPGTHTGELFF
TRBV19	TRBJ2-7	TRBD1	-	TGTGCCAGTAGCATTCCCTTGACAGGGGGCTTCTACGAGCAGTACTTC	CASSIPLTGGFYEQYF
TRBV7-2	TRBJ1-5	TRBD1	many	TGTGCCAGCAGCCCCGGACAGGGTCTGGCGCCCCAGCATTTT	CASSPGQGLAPQHF
TRBV7-6	TRBJ1-4	-	-	TGTGCCAGCAGCCGATATACACAGGGCATCGGTGAAAAACTGTTTTTT	CASSRYTQGIGEKLFF
TRBV6-2/TRBV6-3	TRBJ2-7	-	-	TGTGCCAGCAGTTACAGGGGCTACGAGCAGTACTTC	CASSYRGYEQYF
TRBV19	TRBJ2-1	TRBD1	-	TGTGCCAGTAGTACCATCCGATTGACAGGGGGCAAAAATGAGCAGTTCTTC	CASSTIRLTGGKNEQFF
TRBV7-8	TRBJ1-3	-	few	TGTGCCAGCAGCTTGTACAGGATTTCCTCTGGAAACACCATATATTTT	CASSLYRISSGNTIYF
TRBV28	TRBJ2-6	-	-	TGTGCCAGTACCTACTCTGGGGCCAACGTCCTGACTTTC	CASTYSGANVLTF
TRBV7-2	TRBJ1-2	-	many	TGTGCCAGCAGCTCCACGGGGGATGGCTACACCTTC	CASSSTGDGYTF
TRBV7-3	TRBJ2-1	-	-	TGTGCCAGCAGCTTAGGGCAGGGCTACAATGAGCAGTTCTTC	CASSLGQGYNEQFF
TRBV15	TRBJ2-7	TRBD2	few	TGTGCCACCAGCAGAGATCAGATCAGGGAGGGATCGGCCTCCTACGAGCAGTACTTC	CATSRDQIREGSASYEQYF
TRBV11-2	TRBJ2-3	-	-	TGTGCCAGCACCTCGAATCCTGGCCCCACAGATACGCAGTATTTT	CASTSNPGPTDTQYF
TRBV12-5	TRBJ1-1	-	few	TGTGCTAGTGGTTTCGGGGGATTTGGCACTGAAGCTTTCTTT	CASGFGGFGTEAFF
TRBV18	TRBJ1-1	TRBD1	-	TGTGCCAGCTCACCGAGACAGGGTACTGACACTGAAGCTTTCTTT	CASSPRQGTDTEAFF
TRBV6-2/TRBV6-3	TRBJ2-1	-	few	TGTGCCAGCAGTTACTCGGCAGGGAGCTCCTACAATGAGCAGTTCTTC	CASSYSAGSSYNEQFF
TRBV10-3	TRBJ1-1	-	-	TGTGCCATCAGTCCGAGTAGCTCCGACGAAGCTTTCTTT	CAISPSSSDEAFF
TRBV4-3	TRBJ2-2	-	-	TGCGCCAGCAGCCAAGATAGTGACAGGAAGAACACCGGGGAGCTGTTTTTT	CASSQDSDRKNTGELFF
TRBV6-2/TRBV6-3	TRBJ1-1	TRBD1	-	TGTGCCAGCAGTCAGGGGGCAATCTTCACTGAAGCTTTCTTT	CASSQGAIFTEAFF
TRBV7-6	TRBJ2-3	-	-	TGTGCCAGCAGCTACCGGGAGCCAGATACGCAGTATTTT	CASSYREPDTQYF
TRBV7-2	TRBJ2-3	-	-	TGTGCCAGCAGCTTAGACGGGAAAAGCACAGATACGCAGTGTTTT	CASSLDGKSTDTQCF
TRBV7-9	TRBJ2-1	TRBD1	few	TGTGCCAGCAGCCTAGGGGCAGGGGGAAGCAATGAGCAGTTCTTC	CASSLGAGGSNEQFF
TRBV27	TRBJ1-1	-	many	TGTGCCAGCAGTTTATCCCCCTTAGGCGTGGACACTGAAGCTTTCTTT	CASSLSPLGVDTEAFF
TRBV28	TRBJ2-1	-	few	TGTGCCAGCACCCGTTGGGCGCGGGACAGACTCTACAATGAGCAGTTCTTC	CASTRWARDRLYNEQFF